The 22 T cell receptor beta chains given below trace back to one sample, sequenced in a study of glioma-infiltrating T cells. TCR alpha and beta CDR3 regions were amplified from RNA using iRepertoire nested multiplex PCR. TCRdb itself ran the multiplex PCR reads through MiXCR, one entry per CDR3 protein. In the table there are 170,000 or so distinct CDR3 sequences, about 40% of which are singletons. Sequencing was carried out using glioma tissue, nonneoplastic brain tissue, or PBMCs (not recorded which). The receptors originated from a human donor with low-grade glioma or glioblastoma, undergoing nonglioma brain surgery, or in good health (not recorded which).

The chain carries TRBV7-2 and TRBJ2-3; no firm D call. The DNA end favors TRBJ1-5, so the J call may be wrong. Germline CDR1 reads SGHTA; CDR2 reads FQGNSA. CDR3 size: 17 residues. In DNA form, the CDR3 reads TGTGCCAGCAGCTTAGCGAGAGGACTGGGTGGTAAAGATACGCAGCATTTT. As protein: CASSLARGLGGKDTQHF.

This clonotype was detected a few times. DNA for the CDR3: TGCAGCGCCGGGACAGCCAACTATGGCTACACCTTC. Translating gives CSAGTANYGYTF. The chain carries TRBV29-1 and TRBJ1-2, with 7 bases matching TRBD1. The length of the CDR3 is 12 residues. After removal of 7 bases from V and 2 bases from J, the junction contained 4 bases not matched to a gene. Germline V gene data show CDR1 as SQVTM and CDR2 as ANQGSEA.

The table lists this clonotype with many counts. CDR3 protein: CASSRQRDLAKNIQYF. CDR3 coding DNA: TGTGCCAGCAGCCGGCAGCGAGACCTAGCCAAAAACATTCAGTACTTC. The rearrangement uses TRBV28 and TRBJ2-4, with unresolved D. V was shortened by 6 bases and J by 0 bases, with 15 bases between the two germline ends. Germline lookup yields CDR1 MDHEN and CDR2 SYDVKM. CDR3 length equals 16 residues.

In regard to this clonotype: A read error may explain this, as a much larger clone is one base away. The V gene is TRBV28, the J gene TRBJ2-7; D gene unclear. The CDR3 is 13 amino acids. Germline V gene sequence: CDR1 MDHEN, CDR2 SYDVKM. Trimming took 6 bases from V and 2 from J, leaving 11 bases between them. The CDR3 loop is CASRPRHPYEQYF. In nucleotides, the CDR3 is TGTGCCAGCAGACCCCGACACCCCTACGAGCAGTACTTC.

This clonotype was observed many times. The chain joins TRBV6-6 to TRBJ2-5; D remains unclear. The CDR3 is 13 residues long. Germline V CDR1 and CDR2: MNHNY, SVGAGI (reference sequence). Trimming stripped 2 bases from V and 0 bases from J, with 4 bases between. The DNA for the CDR3 is TGTGCCAGCAGTTACGACAACCAAGAGACCCAGTACTTC. It is translated as CASSYDNQETQYF.

This clonotype was counted many times. The chain is built from TRBV7-8 and TRBJ2-3, with a possible D match to TRBD2 (5 bases). V was clipped by 5 bases and J by 3 bases, with 18 bases between them. CDR3 length equals 16 residues. Germline CDR1 is SGHVS and CDR2 is FQNEAQ. In nucleotides, the CDR3 is TGTGCCAGCAGCCCCCCCCGGGCTAGCAGAACAGATACGCAGTATTTT. Translating gives CASSPPRASRTDTQYF.

This clonotype has a handful of counts. The genes are TRBV7-2 and TRBJ2-7; TRBD2 aligns across 9 bases. This CDR3 contains 14 residues. Germline V gene data show CDR1 as SGHTA and CDR2 as FQGNSA. J lost 7 bases, V lost 5 bases, and 9 bases had no gene match. The CDR3 DNA is TGTGCCAGCAGCCGTGGGACGGCGGGGGGGGAGCAGTACTTC. Protein sequence: CASSRGTAGGEQYF.

This clonotype was observed many times. J is TRBJ2-7 and V is TRBV6-6, with D perhaps matching TRBD2 (6 bases). The CDR3 runs 14 residues. Trimming took off 1 base at V and 3 bases at J, with 10 bases between the two ends. Germline values: CDR1 MNHNY, CDR2 SVGAGI (reference sequence). The CDR3 DNA reads as TGTGCCAGCAGTTACTTTAGCGGAGACTACGAGCAGTACTTC. Translating it yields CASSYFSGDYEQYF.

This clonotype occurred many times. The V and J genes are TRBV28 and TRBJ2-7; 11 bases fit TRBD1. The CDR3 spans 15 residues. Germline V gives CDR1 MDHEN, CDR2 SYDVKM. The V segment lost 3 bases and the J segment 4 bases; nucleotides outside the gene matches: 5. DNA of the CDR3: TGTGCCAGCAGTTTGTTAGGGACAGGGGGTTACGAGCAGTACTTC. This translates into CASSLLGTGGYEQYF.

The gene calls are TRBV2 and TRBJ2-2; D uncertain. The CDR3 length is 16 residues. The V gene's germline CDR1 is SNHLY and CDR2 FYNNEI. V was cut by 4 bases and J by 0 bases, with 12 bases left in between. CDR3 DNA sequence: TGTGCCAGCAGTGGATCAGGCCCTACGAACACCGGGGAGCTGTTTTTT. It encodes CASSGSGPTNTGELFF.

Concerning this clonotype: The junction departs from germline at one end; a sequencing error may be responsible. The rearrangement links TRBV6-1 to TRBJ2-1; possible D gene TRBD2, 5 bases. The CDR3 has 13 amino acids. CDR1 and CDR2 (germline): MNHNS, SASEGT. The CDR3 spells CASAISAYNEQFF. CDR3 sequence (DNA): TGCGCCAGCGCGATTAGCGCGTACAATGAGCAGTTCTTC.

Concerning this clonotype itself: Just one base apart from a much larger clone, this may be a read error. CDR3 in DNA: TGTGCCAGCTCAAAAAGGCAAGAGATGGAAGCTTTCTTT. This encodes CASSKRQEMEAFF. V and J are TRBV18 and TRBJ1-1; no definite D call. The CDR3 extends over 13 amino acids. With 5 bases removed from V and 8 bases from J, the gap between germline ends came to 15 bases. Germline V CDR1 and CDR2: KGHSH, LQKENI.

The table lists this clonotype with many counts. V and J are TRBV4-1 and TRBJ1-1; weak D call: TRBD1 (6 bases). Germline CDR1 MGHRA, CDR2 YSYEKL. V was clipped by 3 bases and J by 1 base, with 9 bases between them. The CDR3 is 14 residues long. The CDR3: CASSHVDRNTEAFF. CDR3 DNA sequence: TGCGCCAGCAGCCACGTGGACAGGAACACTGAAGCTTTCTTT.

In the case of this clonotype: This may be a read error: a much more frequent sequence differs by one nucleotide. This rearrangement joins TRBV6-2 or TRBV6-3 to TRBJ2-1; 8 bases are shared with TRBD2. Germline V gene lookup returns CDR1 MNHEY and CDR2 SVGEGT. The CDR3 is 15 amino acids. The J segment lost 1 base and the V segment lost 9 bases, leaving 8 bases of the junction unmatched. CDR3 bases: TGTGCCAGGGGATTAGCGGGAAGTTCCTACAATGAGCAGTTCTTC. Its protein is CARGLAGSSYNEQFF.

This clonotype has ten or more counts. The V and J genes are TRBV28 and TRBJ2-5, with D unresolved. Germline assignment: CDR1 MDHEN and CDR2 SYDVKM. The CDR3 contains 13 residues. The V end was cut by 4 bases, the J end by 2 bases, with 8 bases between. CDR3 in DNA: TGTGCCAGCAGTTCCCCCTTTCAAGAGACCCAGTACTTC. As protein: CASSSPFQETQYF. The variable domain in full, with the rest retrieved from reference TRBV28 and TRBJ2-5, is DVKVTQSSRYLVKRTGEKVFLECVQDMDHENMFWYRQDPGLGLRLIYFSYDVKMKEKGDIPEGYSVSREKKERFSLILESASTNQTSMYLCASSSPFQETQYFGPGTRLLVL.

Many counts were recorded for this clonotype. CDR3 DNA sequence: TGTGCCAGCAGCCAAGACCCGACAGGGGTTTATGGCTACACCTTC. This sequence encodes CASSQDPTGVYGYTF. The V and J genes are TRBV3-1 and TRBJ1-2; 8 bases are a match to TRBD1. J lost 5 bases, V lost 0 bases, and 5 bases had no gene match. This CDR3 is 15 amino acids long. Germline CDR1 and CDR2: LGHDT and YNNKEL (reference sequence).

This clonotype was seen repeatedly, ten times or more. This chain joins TRBV20-1 and TRBJ2-1, with D possibly being TRBD2 (5 bases). The CDR3 has 13 amino acids. Germline V gene data show CDR1 as DFQATT and CDR2 as SNEGSKA (reference sequence). The V end lost 5 bases, the J end lost 8 bases, and 16 bases lay between the germline ends. The CDR3, as DNA: TGCAGTGCTGGACTGGGTCGCGAGGATGAGCAGTTCTTC. The encoded protein is CSAGLGREDEQFF.

V gene TRBV25-1 combines with J gene TRBJ2-5, with 13 positions matching TRBD2. Germline CDR1 reads MGHDK; CDR2 reads SYGVNS. V was clipped by 2 bases and J by 3 bases; unmatched bases: 3. This CDR3 has 16 residues. The CDR3 DNA reads TGTGCCAGCAGTGAACGAGGACTAGCGGGAGAAGAGACCCAGTACTTC. This sequence encodes CASSERGLAGEETQYF.

This clonotype has a count of ten or more. The CDR3 region is CAISDPDRGRPQHF. As DNA, the CDR3 is TGTGCCATCAGTGACCCGGACAGGGGGCGGCCCCAGCATTTT. The J gene is TRBJ1-5, the V gene TRBV10-3; 11 nucleotides align to TRBD1. Germline-derived CDR1 and CDR2 are ENHRY and SYGVKD. This CDR3 contains 14 residues. V gave up 3 bases and J gave up 9 bases; unmatched junction bases: 4.

This clonotype was seen many times. This chain joins TRBV28 and TRBJ2-1; D may be TRBD2 (6 bases). Germline V CDR1 and CDR2: MDHEN, SYDVKM. V was pared by 5 bases and J by 7 bases, with 12 bases between. CDR3 length equals 13 residues. In nucleotides, the CDR3 is TGTGCCAGCAGTCCCGGGACTTGGAATGAGCAGTTCTTC. Its protein is CASSPGTWNEQFF.

This clonotype was recorded at least ten times. The chain has TRBV28 and TRBJ1-6, with 8 bases aligning to TRBD1. The CDR3 extends over 18 amino acids. After removal of 1 base from V and 1 base from J, the junction contained 6 bases not matched to a gene. Germline loops: CDR1 MDHEN, CDR2 SYDVKM. Written as DNA, the CDR3 is TGTGCCAGCAGTTTATCCAGGGGGCTGGGGTCCTATAATTCACCCCTCCACTTT. Translated: CASSLSRGLGSYNSPLHF.

The chain carries TRBV29-1 and TRBJ2-5; TRBD1 aligns across 7 bases. With V trimmed by 7 bases and J by 4 bases, 6 bases remained unmatched. This CDR3 is 12 amino acids long. Per the germline V gene, CDR1 is SQVTM and CDR2 is ANQGSEA. The CDR3 protein is CSAITGVETQYF. For the CDR3, the DNA is TGCAGCGCCATAACAGGGGTAGAGACCCAGTACTTC. Drawing the rest from reference TRBV29-1 and TRBJ2-5, the complete variable domain is SAVISQKPSRDICQRGTSLTIQCQVDSQVTMMFWYRQQPGQSLTLIATANQGSEATYESGFVIDKFPISRPNLTFSTLTVSNMSPEDSSIYLCSAITGVETQYFGPGTRLLVL.